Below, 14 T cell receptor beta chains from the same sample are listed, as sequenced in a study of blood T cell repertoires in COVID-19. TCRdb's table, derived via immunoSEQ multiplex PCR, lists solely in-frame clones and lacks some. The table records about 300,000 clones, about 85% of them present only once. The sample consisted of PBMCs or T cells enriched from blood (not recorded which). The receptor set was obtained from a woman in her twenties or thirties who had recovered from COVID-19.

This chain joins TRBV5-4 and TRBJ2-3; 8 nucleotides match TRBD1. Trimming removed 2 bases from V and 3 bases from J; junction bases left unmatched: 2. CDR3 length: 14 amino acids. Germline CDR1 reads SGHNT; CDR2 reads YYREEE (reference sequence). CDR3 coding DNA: TGTGCCAGCAGCTTCGACAGGGGAACAGATACGCAGTATTTT. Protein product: CASSFDRGTDTQYF.

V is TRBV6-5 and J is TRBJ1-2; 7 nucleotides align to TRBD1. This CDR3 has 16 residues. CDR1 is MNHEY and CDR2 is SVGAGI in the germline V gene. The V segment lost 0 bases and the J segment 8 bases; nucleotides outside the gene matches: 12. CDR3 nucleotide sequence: TGTGCCAGCAGTTACTCTTTCACCGGGACAGCGGGCGGCTACACCTTC. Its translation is CASSYSFTGTAGGYTF.

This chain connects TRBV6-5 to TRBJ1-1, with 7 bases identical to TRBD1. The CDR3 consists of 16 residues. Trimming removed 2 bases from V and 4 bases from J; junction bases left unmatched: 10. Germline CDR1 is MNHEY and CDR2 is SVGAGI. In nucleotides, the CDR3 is TGTGCCAGCAGTTACGCGGTGGCAGGGGGTGGCACTGAAGCTTTCTTT. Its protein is CASSYAVAGGGTEAFF.

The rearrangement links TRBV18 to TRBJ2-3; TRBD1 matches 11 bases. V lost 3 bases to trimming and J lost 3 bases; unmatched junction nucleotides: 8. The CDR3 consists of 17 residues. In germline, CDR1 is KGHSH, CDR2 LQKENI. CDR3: CASSPLGQGVTTDTQYF. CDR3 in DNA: TGTGCCAGCTCACCCCTGGGACAGGGGGTTACGACAGATACGCAGTATTTT.

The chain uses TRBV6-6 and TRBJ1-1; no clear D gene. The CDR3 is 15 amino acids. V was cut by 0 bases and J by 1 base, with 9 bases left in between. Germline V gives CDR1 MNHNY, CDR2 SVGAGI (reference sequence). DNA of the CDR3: TGTGCCAGCAGTTACTCGGCATGGAGGAACACTGAAGCTTTCTTT. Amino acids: CASSYSAWRNTEAFF.

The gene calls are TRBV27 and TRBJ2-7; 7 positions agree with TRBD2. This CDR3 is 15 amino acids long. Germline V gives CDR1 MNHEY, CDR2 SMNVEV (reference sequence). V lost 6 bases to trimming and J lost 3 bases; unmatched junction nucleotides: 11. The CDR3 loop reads CASRKLGGDVYEQYF. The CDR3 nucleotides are TGTGCCAGCAGAAAATTGGGGGGGGACGTCTACGAGCAGTACTTC.

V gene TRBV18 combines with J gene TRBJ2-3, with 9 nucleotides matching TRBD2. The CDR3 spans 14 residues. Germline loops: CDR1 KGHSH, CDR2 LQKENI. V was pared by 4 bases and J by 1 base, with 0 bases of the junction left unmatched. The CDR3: CASSLAGGTDTQYF. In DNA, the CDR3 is TGTGCCAGCTCACTAGCGGGAGGCACAGATACGCAGTATTTT.

CDR3 coding DNA: TGCGCCAGCAGCCAACACAGGGGTGCCTACGAGCAGTACTTC. It is translated as CASSQHRGAYEQYF. The rearrangement joins TRBV5-1 to TRBJ2-7, with TRBD1 identical over 7 bases. The CDR3 totals 14 residues. CDR1 and CDR2 from the germline V gene are SGHRS and YFSETQ. Trimming at V came to 4 bases and at J to 2 bases, leaving 6 bases not matched to a gene.

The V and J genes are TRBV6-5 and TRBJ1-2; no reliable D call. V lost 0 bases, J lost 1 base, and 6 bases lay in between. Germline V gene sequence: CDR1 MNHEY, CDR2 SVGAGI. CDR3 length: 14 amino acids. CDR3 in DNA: TGTGCCAGCAGTTACTCGAGAATTAACTATGGCTACACCTTC. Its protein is CASSYSRINYGYTF.

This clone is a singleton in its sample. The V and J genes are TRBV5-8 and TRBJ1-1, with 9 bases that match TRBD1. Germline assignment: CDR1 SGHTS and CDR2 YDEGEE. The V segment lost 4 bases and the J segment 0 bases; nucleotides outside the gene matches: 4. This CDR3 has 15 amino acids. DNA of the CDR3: TGTGCCAGCAGCCGGACAGGGGTGGTGAACACTGAAGCTTTCTTT. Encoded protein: CASSRTGVVNTEAFF.

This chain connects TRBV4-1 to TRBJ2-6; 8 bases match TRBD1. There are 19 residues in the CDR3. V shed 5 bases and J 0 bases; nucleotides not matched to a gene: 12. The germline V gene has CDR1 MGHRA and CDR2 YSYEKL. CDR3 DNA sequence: TGCGCCAGCAGCTCCCGGACAGGGAGAGTAAGCTCTGGGGCCAACGTCCTGACTTTC. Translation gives CASSSRTGRVSSGANVLTF.

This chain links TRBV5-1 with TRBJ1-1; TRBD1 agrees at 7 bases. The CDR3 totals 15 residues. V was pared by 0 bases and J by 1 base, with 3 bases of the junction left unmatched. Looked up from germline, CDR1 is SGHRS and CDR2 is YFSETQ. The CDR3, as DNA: TGCGCCAGCAGCTTGGGGGGACAGACGAACACTGAAGCTTTCTTT. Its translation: CASSLGGQTNTEAFF.

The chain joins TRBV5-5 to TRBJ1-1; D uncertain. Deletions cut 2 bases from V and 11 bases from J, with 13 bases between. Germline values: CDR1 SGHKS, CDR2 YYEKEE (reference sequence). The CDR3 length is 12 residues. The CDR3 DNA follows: TGTGCCAGCAGCTTCTTCCCGGGGTTGGCTTTCTTT. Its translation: CASSFFPGLAFF.

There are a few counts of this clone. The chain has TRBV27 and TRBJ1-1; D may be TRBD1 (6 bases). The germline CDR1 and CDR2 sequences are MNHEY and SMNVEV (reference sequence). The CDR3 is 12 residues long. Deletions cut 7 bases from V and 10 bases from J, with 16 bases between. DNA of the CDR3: TGTGCCAGCAACGACTCAGGGGTACTAGCTTTCTTT. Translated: CASNDSGVLAFF.